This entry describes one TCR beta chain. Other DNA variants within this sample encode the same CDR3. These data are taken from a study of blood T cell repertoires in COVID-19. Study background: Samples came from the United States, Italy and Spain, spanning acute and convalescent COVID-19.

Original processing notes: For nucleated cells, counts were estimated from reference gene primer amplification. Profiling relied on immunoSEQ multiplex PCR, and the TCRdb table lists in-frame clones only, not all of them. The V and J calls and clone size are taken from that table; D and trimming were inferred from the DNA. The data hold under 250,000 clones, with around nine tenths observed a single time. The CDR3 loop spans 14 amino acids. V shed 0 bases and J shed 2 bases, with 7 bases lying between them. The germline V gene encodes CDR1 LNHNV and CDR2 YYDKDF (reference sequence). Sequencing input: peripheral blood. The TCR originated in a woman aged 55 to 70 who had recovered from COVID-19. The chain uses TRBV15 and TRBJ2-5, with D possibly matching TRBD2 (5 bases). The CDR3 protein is CATSRDRGQETQYF. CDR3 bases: TGTGCCACCAGCAGAGATCGCGGGCAAGAGACCCAGTACTTC. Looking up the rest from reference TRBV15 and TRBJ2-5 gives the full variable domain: DAMVIQNPRYQVTQFGKPVTLSCSQTLNHNVMYWYQQKSSQAPKLLFHYYDKDFNNEADTPDNFQSRRPNTSFCFLDIRSPGLGDTAMYLCATSRDRGQETQYFGPGTRLLVL.